The clone carrying this T cell receptor beta chain occurred a few times. The antigen is undetermined. The data were obtained in a study of T-cell reconstitution after alpha-beta-depleted transplantation in children. With 0 bases removed from V and 0 bases from J, the gap between germline ends came to 12 bases. The CDR3 consists of 17 residues. Per the germline V gene, CDR1 is LGHNA and CDR2 is YSLEER. Library preparation (for TCRbeta) was performed with unique molecular identifiers. TCRdb re-analysed the PCR reads in MiXCR, keeping a single row per CDR3 protein. The sample includes just over 200,000 distinct CDR3 sequences, 7% to 9% of them seen just once. Findings and limits, study-wide: One year post-transplant, T-cell counts and diversity were largely derived from T cells produced anew.

The chain links TRBV4-3 to TRBJ2-4, with TRBD2 as a possible D gene (5 bases). The clonotype was recovered from a male patient aged 2 to 9 who had a stem cell transplant for acute myeloid leukemia, so the T cells may come from the graft donor. The sample here was PBMCs, mostly from graft donor cells, taken 360 days after TCRalphabeta/CD19-depleted stem cell transplant. The CDR3 region is CASSQDRTPLAKNIQYF. CDR3 nucleotide sequence: TGCGCCAGCAGCCAAGATCGGACTCCGTTAGCCAAAAACATTCAGTACTTC.